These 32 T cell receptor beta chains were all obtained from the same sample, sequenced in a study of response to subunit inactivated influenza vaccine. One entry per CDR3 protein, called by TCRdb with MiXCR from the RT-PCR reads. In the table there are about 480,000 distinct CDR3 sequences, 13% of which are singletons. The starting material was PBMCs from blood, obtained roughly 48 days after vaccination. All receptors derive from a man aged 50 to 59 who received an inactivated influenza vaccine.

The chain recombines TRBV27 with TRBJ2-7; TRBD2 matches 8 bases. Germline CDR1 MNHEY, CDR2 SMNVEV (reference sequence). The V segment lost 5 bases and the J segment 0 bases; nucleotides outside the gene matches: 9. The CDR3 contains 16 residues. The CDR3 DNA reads TGTGCCAGCAGTACCGTGGGCGGGAGGCCCTCCTACGAGCAGTACTTC. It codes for CASSTVGGRPSYEQYF.

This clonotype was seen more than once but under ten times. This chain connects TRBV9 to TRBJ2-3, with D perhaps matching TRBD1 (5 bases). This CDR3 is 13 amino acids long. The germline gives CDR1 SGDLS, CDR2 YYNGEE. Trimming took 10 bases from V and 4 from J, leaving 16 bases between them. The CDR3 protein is CAGATDQSDTQYF. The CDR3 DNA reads TGTGCCGGGGCGACGGACCAGTCAGATACGCAGTATTTT.

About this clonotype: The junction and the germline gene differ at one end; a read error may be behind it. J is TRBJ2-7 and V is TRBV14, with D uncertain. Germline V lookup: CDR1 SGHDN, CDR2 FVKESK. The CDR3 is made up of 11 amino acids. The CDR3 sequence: CASSGLGEQHF. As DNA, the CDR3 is TGTGCCAGCAGCGGTCTCGGCGAGCAGCACTTC.

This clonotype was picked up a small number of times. CDR3 amino acids: CASSHSGRFETQYF. The CDR3 nucleotides read TGTGCCAGCAGTCATAGCGGGAGATTCGAGACCCAGTACTTC. The chain couples TRBV12-3 or TRBV12-4 to TRBJ2-5, with TRBD2 matching 9 bases. J gave up 5 bases and V 5 bases, and 6 bases lay outside the gene matches. The CDR3 runs 14 residues.

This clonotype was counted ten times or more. This chain's CDR3 is CASSLRQGYEQYF. CDR3 coding DNA: TGCGCCAGCAGCCTCCGACAGGGCTACGAGCAGTACTTC. The V gene is TRBV5-1, the J gene TRBJ2-7, with 7 bases fitting TRBD1. The ends lost 4 bases at V and 3 bases at J; junction bases unmatched: 4. CDR3 length: 13 amino acids. Looked up from germline, CDR1 is SGHRS and CDR2 is YFSETQ.

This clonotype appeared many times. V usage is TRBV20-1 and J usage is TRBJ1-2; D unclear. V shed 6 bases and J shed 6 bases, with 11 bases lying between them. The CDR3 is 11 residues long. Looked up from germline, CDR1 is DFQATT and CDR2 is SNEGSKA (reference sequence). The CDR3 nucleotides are TGCAGTGCAACCGGGTCGGATGGCTACACCTTC. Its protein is CSATGSDGYTF.

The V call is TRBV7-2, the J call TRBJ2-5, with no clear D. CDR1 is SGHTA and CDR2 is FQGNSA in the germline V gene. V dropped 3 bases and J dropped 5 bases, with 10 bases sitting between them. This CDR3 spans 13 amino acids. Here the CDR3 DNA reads TGTGCCAGCAGCTTTGACCCATCGGAGACCCAGTACTTC. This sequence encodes CASSFDPSETQYF.

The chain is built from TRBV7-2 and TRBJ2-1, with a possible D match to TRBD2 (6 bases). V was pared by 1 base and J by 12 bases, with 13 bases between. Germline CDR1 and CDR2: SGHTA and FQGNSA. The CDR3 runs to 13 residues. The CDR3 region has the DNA TGTGCCAGCAGCTTAGTGGTCCGGGGGTTGCAGTTCTTC. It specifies CASSLVVRGLQFF. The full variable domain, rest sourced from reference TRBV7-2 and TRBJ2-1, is GAGVSQSPSNKVTEKGKDVELRCDPISGHTALYWYRQSLGQGLEFLIYFQGNSAPDKSGLPSDRFSAERTGGSVSTLTIQRTQQEDSAVYLCASSLVVRGLQFFGPGTRLTVL.

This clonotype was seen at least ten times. The CDR3 DNA reads TGTGCCAGCAGTGACAGTTTCAGCAACAATGAGCAGTTCTTC. It yields the protein CASSDSFSNNEQFF. V usage is TRBV12-3 or TRBV12-4 and J usage is TRBJ2-1; tentative D call: TRBD1 (5 bases). This CDR3 has 14 residues. Trimming removed 5 bases at V and 5 bases at J, with 13 bases between.

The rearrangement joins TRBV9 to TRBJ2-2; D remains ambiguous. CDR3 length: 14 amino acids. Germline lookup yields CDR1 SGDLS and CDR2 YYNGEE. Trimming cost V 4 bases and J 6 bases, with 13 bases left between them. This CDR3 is CASSLRSPAGELFF. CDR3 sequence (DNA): TGTGCCAGCAGCCTAAGGTCCCCTGCCGGGGAGCTGTTTTTT.

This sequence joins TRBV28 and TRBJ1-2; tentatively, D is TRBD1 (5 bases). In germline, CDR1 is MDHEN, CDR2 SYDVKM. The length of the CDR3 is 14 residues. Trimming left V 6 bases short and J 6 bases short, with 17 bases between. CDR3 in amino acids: CASSPPQGSHGYTF. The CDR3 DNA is TGTGCCAGCAGCCCCCCGCAGGGATCCCATGGCTACACCTTC.

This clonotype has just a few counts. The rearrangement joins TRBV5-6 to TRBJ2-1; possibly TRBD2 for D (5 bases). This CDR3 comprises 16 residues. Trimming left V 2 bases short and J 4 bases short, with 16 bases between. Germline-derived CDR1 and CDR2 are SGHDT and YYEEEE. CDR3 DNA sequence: TGTGCCAGCAGCTTATCAGAAATCAGGAGGTACAATGAGCAGTTCTTC. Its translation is CASSLSEIRRYNEQFF.

The CDR3 loop reads CSARDRESYEQYF. The CDR3 DNA is TGCAGTGCTAGGGACCGGGAGTCCTACGAGCAGTACTTC. The chain uses TRBV20-1 and TRBJ2-7, with a weak D call TRBD2 (6 bases). CDR1 is DFQATT, CDR2 SNEGSKA, per germline (reference sequence). Trimming cost V 3 bases and J 1 base, with 10 bases left between them. This CDR3 has 13 residues.

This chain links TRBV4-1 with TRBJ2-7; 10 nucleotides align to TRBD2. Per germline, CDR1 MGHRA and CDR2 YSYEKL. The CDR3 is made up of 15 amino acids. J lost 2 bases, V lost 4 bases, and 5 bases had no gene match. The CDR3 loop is CASSRPAGGTYEQYF. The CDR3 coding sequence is TGCGCCAGCAGCCGCCCAGCGGGGGGGACCTACGAGCAGTACTTC.

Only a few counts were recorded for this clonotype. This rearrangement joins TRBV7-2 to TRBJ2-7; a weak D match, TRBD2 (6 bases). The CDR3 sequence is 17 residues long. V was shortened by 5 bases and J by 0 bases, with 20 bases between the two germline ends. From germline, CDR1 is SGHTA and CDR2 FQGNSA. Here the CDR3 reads CASSPALGLSVSYEQYF. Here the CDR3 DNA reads TGTGCCAGCAGCCCCGCTCTTGGACTATCCGTCTCCTACGAGCAGTACTTC.

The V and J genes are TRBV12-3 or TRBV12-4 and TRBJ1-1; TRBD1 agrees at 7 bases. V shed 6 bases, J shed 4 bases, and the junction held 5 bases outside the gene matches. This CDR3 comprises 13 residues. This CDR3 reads CASSLGTVTEAFF. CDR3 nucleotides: TGTGCCAGCAGCCTGGGGACAGTCACTGAAGCTTTCTTT.

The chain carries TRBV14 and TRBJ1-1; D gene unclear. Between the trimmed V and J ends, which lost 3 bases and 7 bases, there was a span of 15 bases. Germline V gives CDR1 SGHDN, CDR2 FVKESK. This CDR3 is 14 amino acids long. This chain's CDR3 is CASSQDPVFFEAFF. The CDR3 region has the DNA TGTGCCAGCAGCCAGGACCCGGTTTTCTTTGAAGCTTTCTTT.

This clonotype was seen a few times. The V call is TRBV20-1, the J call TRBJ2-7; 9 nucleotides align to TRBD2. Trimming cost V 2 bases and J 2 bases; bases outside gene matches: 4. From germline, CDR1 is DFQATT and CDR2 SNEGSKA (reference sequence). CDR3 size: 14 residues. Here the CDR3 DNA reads TGCAGTGCTAGAACAATAGCGGGAGCCTACGAGCAGTACTTC. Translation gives CSARTIAGAYEQYF.

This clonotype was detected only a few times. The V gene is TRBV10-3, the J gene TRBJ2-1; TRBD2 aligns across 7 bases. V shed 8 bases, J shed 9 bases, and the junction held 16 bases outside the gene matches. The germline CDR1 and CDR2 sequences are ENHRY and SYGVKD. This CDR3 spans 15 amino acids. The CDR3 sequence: CAISVLREASGEQFF. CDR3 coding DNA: TGTGCCATCTCGGTTCTCCGGGAGGCCTCTGGTGAGCAGTTCTTC.

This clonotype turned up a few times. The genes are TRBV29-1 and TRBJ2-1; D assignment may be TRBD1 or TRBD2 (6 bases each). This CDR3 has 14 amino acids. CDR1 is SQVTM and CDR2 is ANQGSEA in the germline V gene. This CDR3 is CSIQVGGPNNEQFF. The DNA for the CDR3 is TGCTCAATCCAAGTGGGGGGCCCCAACAATGAGCAGTTCTTC.

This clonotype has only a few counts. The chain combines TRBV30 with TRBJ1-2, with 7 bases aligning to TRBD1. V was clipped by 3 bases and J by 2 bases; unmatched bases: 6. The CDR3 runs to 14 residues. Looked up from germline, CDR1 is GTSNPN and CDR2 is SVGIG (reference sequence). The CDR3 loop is CAWRQDRSNYGYTF. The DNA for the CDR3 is TGTGCCTGGAGACAGGACAGGAGCAACTATGGCTACACCTTC.

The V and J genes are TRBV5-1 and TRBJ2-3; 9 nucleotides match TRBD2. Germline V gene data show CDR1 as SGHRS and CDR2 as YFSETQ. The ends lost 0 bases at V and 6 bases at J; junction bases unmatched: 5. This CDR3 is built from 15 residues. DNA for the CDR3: TGCGCCAGCAGCTTGGGGTCTAGCGGGAAGGATACGCAGTATTTT. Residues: CASSLGSSGKDTQYF.

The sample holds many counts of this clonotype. This chain's CDR3 is CASSTGVPSYEQYF. The CDR3 DNA reads TGTGCCAGCAGTACAGGGGTTCCCTCCTACGAGCAGTACTTC. The chain joins TRBV12-3 or TRBV12-4 to TRBJ2-7; 7 nucleotides match TRBD1. The V segment lost 5 bases and the J segment 0 bases; nucleotides outside the gene matches: 4. This CDR3 region has 14 residues.

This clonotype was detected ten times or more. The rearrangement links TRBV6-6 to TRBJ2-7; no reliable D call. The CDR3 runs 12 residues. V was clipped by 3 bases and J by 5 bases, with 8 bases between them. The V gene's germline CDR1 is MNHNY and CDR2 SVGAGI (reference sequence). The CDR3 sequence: CASSYAGDEQYF. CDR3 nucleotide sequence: TGTGCCAGCAGTTATGCAGGTGACGAGCAGTACTTC.

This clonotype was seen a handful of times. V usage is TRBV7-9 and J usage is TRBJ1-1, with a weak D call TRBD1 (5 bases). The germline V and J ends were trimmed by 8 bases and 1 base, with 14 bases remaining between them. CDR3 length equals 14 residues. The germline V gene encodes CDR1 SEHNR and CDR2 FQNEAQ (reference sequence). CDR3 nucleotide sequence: TGTGCCAGCGGGCCCCCGGGGGAGAACACTGAAGCTTTCTTT. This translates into CASGPPGENTEAFF.

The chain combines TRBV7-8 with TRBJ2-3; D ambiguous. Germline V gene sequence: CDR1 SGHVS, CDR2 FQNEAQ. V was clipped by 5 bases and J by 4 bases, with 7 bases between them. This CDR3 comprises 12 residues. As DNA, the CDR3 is TGTGCCAGCAGCCAACCCCCAGATACGCAGTATTTT. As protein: CASSQPPDTQYF. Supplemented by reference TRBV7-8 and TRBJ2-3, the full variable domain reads GAGVSQSPRYKVAKRGQDVALRCDPISGHVSLFWYQQALGQGPEFLTYFQNEAQLDKSGLPSDRFFAERPEGSVSTLKIQRTQQEDSAVYLCASSQPPDTQYFGPGTRLTVL.

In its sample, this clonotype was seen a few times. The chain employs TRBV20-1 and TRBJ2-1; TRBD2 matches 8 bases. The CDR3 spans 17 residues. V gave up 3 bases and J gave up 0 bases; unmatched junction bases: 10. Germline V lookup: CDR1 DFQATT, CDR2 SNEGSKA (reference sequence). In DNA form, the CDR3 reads TGCAGTGCTAGCCCGGGACTAGGTTCTAGCTCCTACAATGAGCAGTTCTTC. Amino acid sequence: CSASPGLGSSSYNEQFF.

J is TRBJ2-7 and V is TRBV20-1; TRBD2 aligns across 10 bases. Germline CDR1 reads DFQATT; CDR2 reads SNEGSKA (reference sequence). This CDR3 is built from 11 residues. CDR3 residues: CVVAGGLVQYF. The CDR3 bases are TGCGTCGTAGCGGGAGGTTTGGTGCAGTACTTC.

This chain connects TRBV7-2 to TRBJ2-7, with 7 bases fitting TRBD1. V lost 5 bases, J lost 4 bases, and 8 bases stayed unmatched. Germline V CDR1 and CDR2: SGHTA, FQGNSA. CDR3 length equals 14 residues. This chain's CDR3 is CASSPVDRFYEQYF. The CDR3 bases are TGTGCCAGCAGCCCGGTGGACAGGTTTTACGAGCAGTACTTC. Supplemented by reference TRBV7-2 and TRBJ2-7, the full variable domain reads GAGVSQSPSNKVTEKGKDVELRCDPISGHTALYWYRQSLGQGLEFLIYFQGNSAPDKSGLPSDRFSAERTGGSVSTLTIQRTQQEDSAVYLCASSPVDRFYEQYFGPGTRLTVT.

CDR3 coding DNA: TGTGCCAGCAGTTTAGATAACAGGGCCAATCAGCCCCAGCATTTT. Amino acid sequence: CASSLDNRANQPQHF. The genes are TRBV12-3 or TRBV12-4 and TRBJ1-5; weak D call: TRBD1 (6 bases). This CDR3 contains 15 residues. Trimming stripped 1 base from V and 3 bases from J, with 10 bases between.

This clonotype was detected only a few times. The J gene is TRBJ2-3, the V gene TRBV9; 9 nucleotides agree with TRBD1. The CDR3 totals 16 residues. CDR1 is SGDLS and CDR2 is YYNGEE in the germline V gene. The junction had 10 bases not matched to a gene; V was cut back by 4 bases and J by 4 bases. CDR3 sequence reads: CASSFTPGTGPDTQYF. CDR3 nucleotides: TGTGCCAGCAGCTTCACTCCCGGGACAGGGCCAGATACGCAGTATTTT.

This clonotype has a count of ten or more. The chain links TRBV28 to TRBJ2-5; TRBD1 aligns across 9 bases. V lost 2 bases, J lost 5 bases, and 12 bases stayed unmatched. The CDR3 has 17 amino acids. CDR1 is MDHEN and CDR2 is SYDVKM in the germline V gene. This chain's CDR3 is CASSLGQRTGAVETQYF. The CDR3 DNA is TGTGCCAGCAGTTTAGGCCAAAGGACAGGGGCTGTGGAGACCCAGTACTTC.